These 3 T cell receptor beta chains came from one sample sequenced in a study of blood T cell repertoires in COVID-19. Profiling relied on immunoSEQ multiplex PCR, and the TCRdb table lists in-frame clones only, not all of them. The table lists around 110,000 clones, approximately 90% of them singletons. Sequencing was performed on peripheral blood. Receptors originate from a human donor with active COVID-19. The donor label of this sample is uncertain.

J is TRBJ1-5 and V is TRBV7-2; D gene uncertain. V shed 5 bases and J shed 13 bases, with 15 bases lying between them. Per the germline V gene, CDR1 is SGHTA and CDR2 is FQGNSA. This CDR3 is built from 12 residues. CDR3: CASSRSTGAQHF. CDR3 nucleotide sequence: TGTGCCAGCAGCCGAAGTACGGGAGCACAGCATTTT. The whole variable domain, filled in from reference TRBV7-2 and TRBJ1-5, reads GAGVSQSPSNKVTEKGKDVELRCDPISGHTALYWYRQSLGQGLEFLIYFQGNSAPDKSGLPSDRFSAERTGGSVSTLTIQRTQQEDSAVYLCASSRSTGAQHFGDGTRLSIL.

V is TRBV27 and J is TRBJ2-1; 7 bases agree with TRBD1. Germline V CDR1 and CDR2: MNHEY, SMNVEV (reference sequence). CDR3 length: 14 residues. V trimming: 2 bases; J trimming: 2 bases; junction bases outside the gene matches: 0. CDR3 residues: CASSLGTAYNEQFF. DNA for the CDR3: TGTGCCAGCAGTTTAGGGACAGCCTACAATGAGCAGTTCTTC.

The rearrangement links TRBV7-9 to TRBJ2-5, with TRBD2 matching over 14 bases. Trimming cost V 3 bases and J 4 bases; bases outside gene matches: 4. The V gene's germline CDR1 is SEHNR and CDR2 FQNEAQ (reference sequence). The CDR3 has 16 residues. CDR3 coding DNA: TGTGCCAGCAGCTTGGGGACTAGCGGGGGATTAGAGACCCAGTACTTC. This gives the protein CASSLGTSGGLETQYF.